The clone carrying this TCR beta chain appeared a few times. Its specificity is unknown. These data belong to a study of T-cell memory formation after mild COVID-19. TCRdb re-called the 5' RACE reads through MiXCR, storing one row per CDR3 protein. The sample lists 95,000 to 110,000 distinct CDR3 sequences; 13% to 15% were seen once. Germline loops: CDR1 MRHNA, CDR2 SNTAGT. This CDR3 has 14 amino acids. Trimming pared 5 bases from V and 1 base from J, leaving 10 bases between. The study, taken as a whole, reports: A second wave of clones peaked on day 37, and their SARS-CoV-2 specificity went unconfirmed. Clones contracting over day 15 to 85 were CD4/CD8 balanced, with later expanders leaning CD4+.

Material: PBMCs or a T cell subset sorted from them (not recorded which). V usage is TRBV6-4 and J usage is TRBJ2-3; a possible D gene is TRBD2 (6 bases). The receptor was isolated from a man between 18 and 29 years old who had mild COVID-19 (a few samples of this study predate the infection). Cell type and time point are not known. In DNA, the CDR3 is TGTGCCAGCAGTCCTAGCGAGGGCACAGATACGCAGTATTTT. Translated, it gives CASSPSEGTDTQYF.